The next 27 T cell receptor beta chains were all read from a single sample in a study of CD8+CD57+ T cells in acquired aplastic anemia. The template for TCR beta VDJ and CDR3 sequence profiling was genomic DNA. TCRdb reprocessed the reads with MiXCR, giving one entry per CDR3 protein. The sample carries some 150,000 distinct CDR3 sequences, less than 45% recorded once. Sequenced input: sorted CD4+, CD8+, or CD8+CD57+ T cells (not recorded which) from PBMCs. These receptors were collected from a human donor in good health, serving as a control.

This clonotype was counted at least ten times. This sequence joins TRBV10-3 and TRBJ2-5, with 11 bases identical to TRBD2. The CDR3 runs to 14 residues. CDR1 and CDR2 from the germline V gene are ENHRY and SYGVKD. The V gene end was trimmed by 4 bases and the J gene end by 4 bases; junction bases not matched to a gene: 2. The CDR3 is CAISGLAGGETQYF. The CDR3, as DNA: TGTGCCATCAGTGGGCTAGCGGGGGGAGAGACCCAGTACTTC.

This clonotype was seen ten or more times. Here the CDR3 reads CASSLALGTGNEQYF. The DNA of the CDR3 is TGTGCCAGCAGCTTAGCGTTGGGGACAGGGAACGAGCAGTACTTC. The gene calls are TRBV7-9 and TRBJ2-7; 9 positions match TRBD1. There are 15 residues in the CDR3. CDR1 is SEHNR and CDR2 is FQNEAQ in the germline V gene (reference sequence). The trim removed 0 bases at V and 5 bases at J, leaving 5 bases unmatched.

This chain joins TRBV10-3 and TRBJ1-6, with D unresolved. The germline V gene encodes CDR1 ENHRY and CDR2 SYGVKD. The CDR3 length is 14 residues. The ends were cut back, 0 bases at V and 9 bases at J, with 9 bases in the middle. CDR3 region: CAISESNPTSPLHF. The DNA of the CDR3 is TGTGCCATCAGTGAGTCGAATCCTACTTCACCCCTCCACTTT.

This clonotype was recorded many times. The V and J genes are TRBV5-1 and TRBJ1-1; weak D call: TRBD1 (6 bases). Germline V lookup: CDR1 SGHRS, CDR2 YFSETQ. CDR3 length: 12 residues. The V gene lost 6 bases and the J gene lost 6 bases, with 12 bases spanning the gap. For the CDR3, the DNA is TGCGCCAGCATAGGAGGGGGGCCTGAAGCTTTCTTT. Translating gives CASIGGGPEAFF.

The V and J genes are TRBV7-8 and TRBJ1-2; 8 positions match TRBD1. V was clipped by 6 bases and J by 4 bases; unmatched bases: 4. Germline V CDR1 and CDR2: SGHVS, FQNEAQ. The CDR3 has 13 residues. This CDR3 reads CASRPDRAYGYTF. Written as DNA, the CDR3 is TGTGCCAGCAGACCGGACAGGGCCTATGGCTACACCTTC.

This chain connects TRBV7-2 to TRBJ2-7; 7 nucleotides agree with TRBD1. Germline CDR1 reads SGHTA; CDR2 reads FQGNSA. V gave up 4 bases and J gave up 0 bases; unmatched junction bases: 12. CDR3 length equals 17 residues. The CDR3 DNA reads as TGTGCCAGCAGCTCCCCAGTAGTGGGACAGAGCTCCTACGAGCAGTACTTC. Its protein is CASSSPVVGQSSYEQYF. The complete variable domain, with remaining parts taken from reference TRBV7-2 and TRBJ2-7, reads GAGVSQSPSNKVTEKGKDVELRCDPISGHTALYWYRQSLGQGLEFLIYFQGNSAPDKSGLPSDRFSAERTGGSVSTLTIQRTQQEDSAVYLCASSSPVVGQSSYEQYFGPGTRLTVT.

Comment on this clonotype: This may arise from a read error, as a much more abundant clone is one base away. The rearrangement links TRBV24-1 to TRBJ1-6, with a possible D match to TRBD1 (6 bases). The CDR3 runs to 16 residues. The V end lost 6 bases, the J end lost 13 bases, and 24 bases lay between the germline ends. Germline assignment: CDR1 KGHDR and CDR2 SFDVKD. DNA for the CDR3: TGTGCCACCAGTTTATCTTGGGACACACGTTTCGGGCCCCTCCACTTT. Protein product: CATSLSWDTRFGPLHF.

With regard to this clonotype: The CDR3 end shows no conserved phenylalanine or tryptophan, and so a read error is likely. The DNA is left out, because the CDR3 cannot be placed on it with certainty; the CDR3 is given as TCRdb lists it. The V call is TRBV29-1, the J call TRBJ1-2; TRBD1, the table's D call, was not compared with the DNA. Termini included, the CDR3 measures 14 amino acids. Germline V gene data show CDR1 as SQVTM and CDR2 as ANQGSEA. CDR3 residues: CSVEVQGQAYGHTL.

This rearrangement joins TRBV7-2 to TRBJ1-2; D not resolved. The germline CDR1 and CDR2 sequences are SGHTA and FQGNSA. The CDR3 consists of 15 residues. The germline V and J ends were trimmed by 5 bases and 4 bases, with 17 bases remaining between them. CDR3 DNA sequence: TGTGCCAGCAGCCCCCGGGCCCCCCCGACCTATGGCTACACCTTC. Amino acid sequence: CASSPRAPPTYGYTF.

The V call is TRBV25-1, the J call TRBJ2-3, with D uncertain. CDR1 is MGHDK, CDR2 SYGVNS, per germline. The length of the CDR3 is 16 residues. With 2 bases removed from V and 0 bases from J, the gap between germline ends came to 12 bases. The CDR3 coding sequence is TGTGCCAGCAGTGAACCGGGCGGTCCTAGCACAGATACGCAGTATTTT. The encoded protein is CASSEPGGPSTDTQYF.

This clonotype occurred many times. The junction differs from germline at one of its ends, possibly a read error. The rearrangement joins TRBV2 to TRBJ2-1, with D uncertain. Germline values: CDR1 SNHLY, CDR2 FYNNEI. This CDR3 has 9 residues. CDR3 coding DNA: TGTGCCAGCAGTGAAGGGGGTAGCTTC. This gives the protein CASSEGGSF.

With regard to this clonotype: A much larger clone differs from this one at a single base, so this may be a read error. The rearrangement joins TRBV7-2 to TRBJ2-7, with unresolved D. CDR1 and CDR2 from the germline V gene are SGHTA and FQGNSA. The CDR3 contains 14 residues. V was cut by 2 bases and J by 4 bases, with 12 bases left in between. The CDR3 nucleotides are TGTGCCAGCAGCTTAAGGCAGGTTGGGTACGAGCAGTACTTC. Amino acid sequence: CASSLRQVGYEQYF.

This clonotype has at least ten counts. The CDR3 nucleotides read TGTGCCAGCAGTTTGGGGACTAGCACCGTCGAGCAGTACTTC. Its protein product is CASSLGTSTVEQYF. J is TRBJ2-7 and V is TRBV28; TRBD2 matches 9 bases. From germline, CDR1 is MDHEN and CDR2 SYDVKM. The CDR3 loop spans 14 amino acids. The J segment lost 6 bases and the V segment lost 3 bases, leaving 6 bases of the junction unmatched. Together with reference TRBV28 and TRBJ2-7, the CDR3 gives the full variable domain: DVKVTQSSRYLVKRTGEKVFLECVQDMDHENMFWYRQDPGLGLRLIYFSYDVKMKEKGDIPEGYSVSREKKERFSLILESASTNQTSMYLCASSLGTSTVEQYFGPGTRLTVT.

The count of this clonotype is one. J is TRBJ1-1 and V is TRBV5-1; D gene ambiguous. V lost 2 bases to trimming and J lost 0 bases, with 11 bases between them. The CDR3 loop spans 15 amino acids. Germline V lookup: CDR1 SGHRS, CDR2 YFSETQ. CDR3 DNA sequence: TGCGCCAGCAGCTTATTGTCCAGAATGAACACTGAAGCTTTCTTT. Amino acids: CASSLLSRMNTEAFF.

The chain carries TRBV2 and TRBJ2-7, with 10 bases fitting TRBD2. Germline CDR1 is SNHLY and CDR2 is FYNNEI. Losses at the gene ends were 4 bases for V and 1 base for J; bases not matched to a gene: 7. The CDR3 totals 16 residues. The CDR3 here is CASSVSTSGKSYEQYF. The DNA of the CDR3 is TGTGCCAGCAGTGTCTCAACTAGCGGGAAATCCTACGAGCAGTACTTC.

The chain employs TRBV6-1 and TRBJ1-5, with 7 bases aligning to TRBD1. The CDR3 has 14 residues. Germline values: CDR1 MNHNS, CDR2 SASEGT. V was pared by 3 bases and J by 1 base, with 0 bases of the junction left unmatched. This chain's CDR3 is CASSDRGSNQPQHF. The CDR3 DNA is TGTGCCAGCAGTGACAGGGGGAGCAATCAGCCCCAGCATTTT.

Points on this clonotype: A much larger clone differs by one base, so this may be a read error. The V and J genes are TRBV2 and TRBJ1-2; D is perhaps TRBD1 (5 bases). CDR1 SNHLY and CDR2 FYNNEI come from the germline V gene. The CDR3 covers 14 residues. CDR3 residues: CGSTKGWDNYGYTF. As DNA, the CDR3 is TGTGGCAGCACCAAGGGGTGGGATAACTATGGCTACACCTTC.

A few counts support this clonotype. DNA for the CDR3: TGTGCCAGCAGAACTAGGGGTTCCACTGAAGCTTTCTTT. This gives the protein CASRTRGSTEAFF. The chain joins TRBV27 to TRBJ1-1; weak D call: TRBD1 (5 bases). Trimming took off 6 bases at V and 4 bases at J, with 12 bases between the two ends. The germline V gene encodes CDR1 MNHEY and CDR2 SMNVEV (reference sequence). This CDR3 spans 13 amino acids.

The rearrangement uses TRBV6-1 and TRBJ2-7, with 10 bases identical to TRBD1. CDR3 length: 13 residues. J was trimmed by 6 bases and V by 5 bases; bases with no gene match: 4. Germline V CDR1 and CDR2: MNHNS, SASEGT. The CDR3 DNA reads TGTGCCAGCAGTACGACAGGGGGCAGCGAGCAGTACTTC. Amino acid sequence: CASSTTGGSEQYF.

Ten or more counts support this clonotype. The chain joins TRBV5-5 to TRBJ1-1; possible D gene TRBD1, 5 bases. Trimming cost V 6 bases and J 4 bases, with 13 bases left between them. The CDR3 totals 13 residues. Germline V gives CDR1 SGHKS, CDR2 YYEKEE (reference sequence). CDR3 nucleotides: TGTGCCAGCATAAGGGGAGGATTCACTGAAGCTTTCTTT. Its translation: CASIRGGFTEAFF. Full variable domain (outside the CDR3, taken from reference TRBV5-5 and TRBJ1-1): DAGVTQSPTHLIKTRGQQVTLRCSPISGHKSVSWYQQVLGQGPQFIFQYYEKEERGRGNFPDRFSARQFPNYSSELNVNALLLGDSALYLCASIRGGFTEAFFGQGTRLTVV.

V is TRBV24-1 and J is TRBJ2-3; 8 bases are a match to TRBD2. V shed 10 bases and J 3 bases; nucleotides not matched to a gene: 5. The germline CDR1 and CDR2 sequences are KGHDR and SFDVKD. CDR3 length equals 13 residues. This CDR3 reads CATIKRGTDTQYF. CDR3 bases: TGTGCCACTATTAAGCGGGGGACAGATACGCAGTATTTT.

This clonotype showed up just a few times. This may come from a read error, since a much larger clone is one base off. Because it lacks the conserved phenylalanine or tryptophan at the end, this CDR3 is likely a read error. This chain connects TRBV29-1 to TRBJ1-2; unclear D gene. CDR1 SQVTM and CDR2 ANQGSEA come from the germline V gene. CDR3 length equals 11 residues. V was shortened by 6 bases and J by 5 bases, with 10 bases between the two germline ends. The CDR3 DNA reads TGCAGCGTCGGGGAAAATTATGGCTACACCCTC. Its translation: CSVGENYGYTL.

This clonotype was detected a few times. J is TRBJ2-7 and V is TRBV11-2, with 10 bases lining up with TRBD2. Germline loops: CDR1 SGHAT, CDR2 FQNNGV. The ends lost 3 bases at V and 3 bases at J; junction bases unmatched: 14. This CDR3 spans 18 amino acids. The CDR3 is CASSFNPASGGRIYEQYF. CDR3 DNA: TGTGCCAGCAGCTTCAACCCCGCTAGCGGGGGAAGAATCTACGAGCAGTACTTC. Full variable domain (outside the CDR3, taken from reference TRBV11-2 and TRBJ2-7): EAGVAQSPRYKIIEKRQSVAFWCNPISGHATLYWYQQILGQGPKLLIQFQNNGVVDDSQLPKDRFSAERLKGVDSTLKIQPAKLEDSAVYLCASSFNPASGGRIYEQYFGPGTRLTVT.

Comment on this clonotype: It may be a read error: a sequence one base away is much more abundant. The chain combines TRBV5-4 with TRBJ1-5; the match to TRBD1 covers 9 bases. V lost 7 bases and J lost 4; bases outside the gene matches: 9. This CDR3 comprises 15 residues. The germline gives CDR1 SGHNT, CDR2 YYREEE (reference sequence). The CDR3 region is CASGSGTGHNQPQHF. CDR3 sequence (DNA): TGTGCCAGCGGCTCGGGGACAGGGCATAATCAGCCCCAGCATTTT.

In its sample, this clonotype was seen once. V gene TRBV28 combines with J gene TRBJ1-2; possible D gene TRBD1, 5 bases. There are 15 residues in the CDR3. Germline V CDR1 and CDR2: MDHEN, SYDVKM. Trimming took 5 bases from V and 2 from J, leaving 15 bases between them. In DNA, the CDR3 is TGTGCCAGCAGTAGCCTGGGACCGAAGAACTATGGCTACACCTTC. Translating gives CASSSLGPKNYGYTF.

The rearrangement uses TRBV15 and TRBJ2-5; 13 positions match TRBD2. Germline CDR1 reads LNHNV; CDR2 reads YYDKDF (reference sequence). With V trimmed by 2 bases and J by 9 bases, 3 bases remained unmatched. This CDR3 contains 14 residues. The CDR3 sequence is CATSRRLAGGAQYF. The DNA of the CDR3 is TGTGCCACCAGCAGACGACTAGCGGGAGGTGCCCAGTACTTC. The whole variable domain, remainder taken from reference TRBV15 and TRBJ2-5, is DAMVIQNPRYQVTQFGKPVTLSCSQTLNHNVMYWYQQKSSQAPKLLFHYYDKDFNNEADTPDNFQSRRPNTSFCFLDIRSPGLGDTAMYLCATSRRLAGGAQYFGPGTRLLVL.

This clonotype was observed a few times. The conserved phenylalanine or tryptophan normally closing the CDR3 is absent here, so this likely arose from a read error. The rearrangement uses TRBV20-1 and TRBJ1-3; D is perhaps TRBD1 (5 bases). There are 17 residues in the CDR3. Germline loops: CDR1 DFQATT, CDR2 SNEGSKA (reference sequence). Trimming took 6 bases from V and 0 from J, leaving 21 bases between them. As DNA, the CDR3 is TGCAGTGCAGGGCGGGACCGTCGATTGAGCTCTGGAAACACCATATATCTT. Its translation is CSAGRDRRLSSGNTIYL.